This TCR beta chain was captured in a study of blood T cell repertoires in COVID-19 (dated by TCRdb to 2020 to 2022). Context from the whole study: Samples covering the acute and convalescent phases of COVID-19 were provided by collaborators in the United States, Italy and Spain. Subjects who had been exposed to COVID-19, were actively infected with it, or had recovered from it provided the deeply sampled blood TCRbeta repertoires that made up the dataset. The prospective study material was composed of cDNA or gDNA derived from T cells, B-cell-depleted T cells, or PBMCs. Sample metadata almost always included a de-identified subject ID, COVID-19 status, age in years and sex. Samples came from the ongoing ImmuneRACE study (first 160 participants) plus 1,254 subjects from 6 global collaborators. A freely available public database, intended as a resource for researchers studying the immune response to SARS-CoV-2, is where the repertoires were released. Where HLA class I and class II types were available, the types were taken from metadata supplied by the sample provider, not from assay-based typing.

The immunoSEQ Assay, a bias-controlled multiplex PCR, was used to amplify TCRbeta CDR3 regions from genomic DNA. From the authors' description of their analysis: The number of nucleated cells in each sample was estimated by amplification of reference gene primers within the assay. Sequence reads were collapsed and filtered to measure the absolute abundance of every unique TCRbeta CDR3 rearrangement. Productive Simpson clonality was computed per sample as the square root of Simpson's diversity index over productive rearrangements. In TCRdb, the immuneACCESS table is reduced to in-frame sequences with V and J assigned. These tables do not hold every clone; where another copy was compared, an unresolved V gene accounts for under half, and the others remain unexplained. V, J and clone size are taken as reported in that table, and D and trimming were inferred from the DNA itself. The table for this sample lists roughly 200,000 clones; 85% to 90% of them were counted only once. The top ten clonotypes cover approximately 5.6% of the sample.

Findings and caveats that apply to the study as a whole: The quantity of clinical and demographic metadata differed by source and by participant and was supplied without curation.

CDR3 length: 14 amino acids, cysteine to phenylalanine. Only the CDR3 portion is preserved as DNA: 42 bases, with reading frame beginning at the first base. The V end loses 1 base and the J end loses 0 bases, and a stretch of 7 bases separates them. The germline V gene (reference sequence) gives CDR1 as LNHDA and CDR2 as SQIVND. Whole blood was collected in K2EDTA tubes by collaborating institutions according to the institutions' own protocols. For TCRbeta analysis, collaborators shipped samples in one of three forms: frozen whole blood, isolated PBMCs, or DNA extracted from either of those sample types. This clone appeared once. Its cognate antigen has yet to be identified. The record has no base qualities; no much larger clone is one base away.

Here the chain combines TRBV19 and TRBJ2-7, and possibly TRBD2, on 5 matching bases. The sequenced sample was peripheral blood. The sequence was collected from a man between 35 and 55 years old with active or convalescent COVID-19. In nucleotide form, the sequence is TGTGCCAGTAGTATAGGGGCGGGCTCCTACGAGCAGTACTTC. This yields the protein CASSIGAGSYEQYF.